The entry that follows covers one TCR beta chain sequence. This CDR3 is built from 13 residues. Trimming at V came to 3 bases and at J to 4 bases, leaving 2 bases not matched to a gene. The source of the sample is a study of control samples from healthy donors and cancer patients. Assay: immunoSEQ multiplex PCR; the TCRdb copy retains only in-frame clones and omits some. The data contain 150,000 or so clones, about 86% of them singletons. This sequence originates from a man aged 18-30 years in good health. The chain combines TRBV12-3 or TRBV12-4 with TRBJ1-2, with 7 bases aligning to TRBD1. Material: blood. The CDR3 DNA follows: TGTGCCAGCAGTTTGCAGGGGGGCTATGGCTACACCTTC. Translated, it gives CASSLQGGYGYTF.